This TCR beta chain was sequenced for a study of cytomegalovirus exposure and HLA in healthy donors (dated by TCRdb to about 2017). With respect to the entire study: In an earlier analysis of roughly 500 of the donors, 276 Gb of sequence data and 90 million to 120 million unique TCR beta sequences from approximately 180 million T cells were reported. An earlier analysis of about 620 of the donors applied high-throughput TCR beta sequencing to assess whether each TCR beta V gene segment acted as functional or pseudogenic. Alongside the repertoire data, information on donor age, sex, ethnicity and CMV serostatus was compiled. Besides the first cohort of around 670 subjects, a separate validation cohort made up of 120 different subjects was used. Four to six DR-DQ haplotypes were handled as single units for association and clustering, since linkage in the cohort was strong. Using immunosequencing, the study profiled T cell repertoires from 500 to 800 subjects and related those repertoires to cytomegalovirus serostatus. The number of donors typed differed by locus, with about 629-640 for A, B, C, DRB1 and DQB1, more than 500 for DQA1, 606 for DPA1, and around 460 for DPB1. All discovery cohort repertoires had been generated on a single sequencing platform. The study combined high-throughput TCR immunosequencing, statistical association of individual TCRs with disease status, and machine learning to predict cytomegalovirus infection status. A later analysis re-examined previously published TCR beta repertoires from hundreds of donors and added high-resolution HLA genotyping to investigate patterns of TCR occurrence. Among several hundred genotyped donors of the cohort, an average of roughly 230,000 unique TCR beta nucleotide sequences was sequenced per donor, of which about 19% were non-productive. The aim of the study was to test whether cataloging public T cell receptors could identify signatures of past pathogen exposure. The genetic ancestry cluster associated with self-reported Caucasian donors included 80% to 90% of the roughly 400 genotyped donors. HLA typing included class I and class II loci at four-digit resolution. Genome-wide SNP genotypes for about 65% of the 666 donors were used in a later genetic analysis, which treated that subset as a discovery cohort. An early release covering 550 to 650 HLA-typed donors comprised about 300 gigabases of sequencing data and around 86 million unique TCR sequences. The later analysis used no new phenotypic data to find candidate immune exposures, relying instead on TCR beta sequences and their occurrence across donors.

Receptor amplification or capture employed the immunoSEQ multiplex PCR assay. A mixture of 60 forward primers for TCR Vbeta segments and 13 reverse primers for TCR Jbeta segments was used in the multiplex PCR. The CDR3 region of rearranged TCR beta genes was amplified from genomic DNA by a multiplex PCR assay. The Illumina HiSeq System was used to sequence the amplified TCR beta libraries as 87-base-pair reads. From the authors' description of their analysis: In a later analysis, tens of millions of unique TCR beta chains were counted across the 500 to 700 repertoires, and roughly 11 million of these chains were shared by at least two donors. Raw reads were error-corrected and collapsed into unique sequences by a nearest-neighbor algorithm in which closely related sequences were merged to remove PCR and sequencing errors. Alignment of CDR3 sequences to IMGT reference sequences was used to assign V, D and J gene segments. Each retained sequence needed at least a six-nucleotide match to both a V gene segment and a J gene segment. Rearrangements were classified as productive when the CDR3 lacked stop codons and remained in frame with V and J, and all other rearrangements were classified as non-productive. Following IMGT convention, CDR3 was defined as the stretch from the second conserved V-encoded cysteine to the conserved J-encoded phenylalanine. The earlier analysis of 500 to 750 of the donors excluded any sequence lacking an unambiguous match to a single V gene segment. In an earlier analysis of about 590 of the donors, a V segment was called functional when productive rearrangements were above 56.7%, and segregating when the standard deviation between donors exceeded 5%. To diagnose cytomegalovirus status from the catalog of TCR beta chain sequences, a statistical classification framework was built. V and J gene assignment, in a later analysis, came from comparing TCR nucleotide sequences with IMGT/GENE-DB human TR gene sequences. Using the TCRdist pipeline, a later analysis assigned CDR3 sequences along with most-parsimonious VDJ recombination scenarios. In a later analysis, each TCR beta chain was defined by its CDR3 amino acid sequence together with its V-gene family, and reads without a unique V-gene family were excluded. As a way to deal with suspected cross-contamination and a sequencing artifact, a later analysis dropped 450 to 600 nucleotide sequences that were highly shared and had low generation probability. A later analysis calculated a clonal expansion index for each public chain from normalized within-repertoire ranks of inferred template counts. Generation probabilities in a later analysis came from a VDJ recombination model fitted to out-of-frame rearrangements, and those results were checked against IGoR. A later analysis scored TCR-TCR, TCR-HLA and TCR-CMV co-occurrence with hypergeometric tests, applying a repertoire-size bias correction to TCR pairs. In a later analysis, false discovery rates were estimated by permuting HLA or CMV assignments 20 times. A later analysis grouped co-occurring TCRs with DBSCAN, adding TCRdist sequence similarity when clustering within HLA-allele-positive subsets. Repertoires with fewer than 30,000 or more than 120,000 public chains were left out of co-occurrence clustering, as were about 5 repertoires with anomalous nucleotide sharing. The immuneACCESS repertoire file appears here via TCRdb, limited to in-frame rearrangements. These files lack a portion of the clones; in checked studies, under half of the deficit traces to unresolved V genes, and the cause of the others is not known. V and J calls and clone size come straight from that table; D and trimming were deduced from the DNA. The sample records 90,000 to 95,000 clones, more than 70% of which are singletons. 4.4% of the sample comes from the top ten.

The cohort comprised fewer than 750 healthy bone marrow donors. Cohort members were all nominally healthy when sampled, although unrecorded immune exposures were likely present. The donor was CMV seropositive and belonged to the group of 250 to 350 seropositive cohort members. A peripheral blood sample was collected from each donor, and TCR beta sequencing was performed on peripheral blood mononuclear cells. The Qiagen DNeasy Blood Extraction Kit was used to extract genomic DNA from the blood cell samples. A note on this clone: Its antigen has not been determined. The input lacks base qualities; no much larger clone sits a single base away.

The study at large found these results: Because HLA typing was unavailable for some donors at each locus, only the typed subset was used in association tests. In this cohort, only TCR beta chains were sequenced, and detectable features were limited by the absence of alpha or paired-chain data. V-gene and J-gene trimming of TCR beta chains was associated with a missense DCLRE1C variant in a later genetic analysis, and the association was replicated in an independent cohort. A cluster of highly shared sequence variants was judged likely to represent a technical artifact of the sequencing pipeline. In a later analysis, most CMV-associated TCR beta chains were found to appear HLA-restricted, with HLA associations seemingly driven largely by CMV exposure. Most TCR sequences were seen in very few donors, while some public TCRs were found in many individuals. According to a later genetic analysis, donors in an Asian-associated ancestry cluster had fewer N-insertions in productive TCRs than the approximately 700-donor mean. In a later analysis, several top co-occurrence clusters were reported to appear linked to parvovirus B19, influenza, CMV and Epstein-Barr virus. In vitro tests confirmed that a few of the cytomegalovirus-associated TCR beta chains recognize cytomegalovirus antigens. A further reported finding was that TCR beta sequences accurately predicted the HLA-A and HLA-B alleles for most subjects in the first cohort. Sequencing depth was assumed to be roughly uniform across donors in the presence/absence analyses, though that assumption may not hold. Immune exposure information for the cohort was limited to CMV serostatus. In a later analysis, HLA-associated TCR beta chains were found to be more clonally expanded and to have lower generation probabilities than equally common non-associated chains. In a later analysis, TCR association rates were found to vary across HLA loci, with the most associated TCRs seen for DRB1 alleles and the fewest for HLA-C alleles. The earlier analysis of approximately 540 of the donors excluded over 15 rarely observed V segments, including chromosome 9 orphons, because counts were too low. The authors suggested that the approach could potentially be extended to other disease states and immunological phenotypes. When HLA alleles, especially DR and DQ, strongly co-occurred, attributing TCR associations to individual alleles was difficult. In an earlier analysis of some 500 of the donors, most TCR beta V segments appeared in productive rearrangements about 90% or about 30% of the time, broadly matching IMGT annotations. The classifier was reported to diagnose cytomegalovirus status with high specificity and sensitivity in both the original and validation cohorts. In the study, around 150 TCR beta chains were listed as associated with cytomegalovirus. Correlated functional status among segregating V segments might reflect linkage disequilibrium, but an unknown experimental factor could not be ruled out. Specific HLA alleles were associated with 16,951 TCR beta sequences at a false discovery rate of 0.05 in a later analysis.

The material sequenced was PBMCs. The clonotype was recovered from a male donor in good health and CMV-seropositive.

The DNA sequence follows: TGTGCCAGCAGGACAGGGTCAGACGAGCAGTACTTC. Translated, it reads CASRTGSDEQYF. Recombination linked TRBV6-6 to TRBJ2-7; 7 central nucleotides agree with TRBD1. The CDR3 runs 12 residues from the cysteine to the phenylalanine. The kept DNA is CDR3 alone, 36 bases in frame from the first base. Sequences MNHNY (CDR1) and SVGAGI (CDR2) are obtained from the germline V gene (reference sequence). Unmatched junction bases come to 4, with V trimmed by 6 bases and J by 5 bases.